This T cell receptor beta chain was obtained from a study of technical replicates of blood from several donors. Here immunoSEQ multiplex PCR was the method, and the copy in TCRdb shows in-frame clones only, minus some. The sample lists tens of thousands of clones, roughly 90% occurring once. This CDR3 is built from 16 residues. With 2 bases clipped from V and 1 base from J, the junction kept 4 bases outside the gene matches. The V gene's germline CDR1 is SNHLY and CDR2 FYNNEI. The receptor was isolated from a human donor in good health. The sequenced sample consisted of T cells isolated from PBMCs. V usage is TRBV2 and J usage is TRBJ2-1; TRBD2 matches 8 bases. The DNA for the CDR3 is TGTGCCAGCAGTGAAATGGCTAGCGGGTCCTACAATGAGCAGTTCTTC. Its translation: CASSEMASGSYNEQFF. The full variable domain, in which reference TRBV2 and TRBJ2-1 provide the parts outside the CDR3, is EPEVTQTPSHQVTQMGQEVILRCVPISNHLYFYWYRQILGQKVEFLVSFYNNEISEKSEIFDDQFSVERPDGSNFTLKIRSTKLEDSAMYFCASSEMASGSYNEQFFGPGTRLTVL.